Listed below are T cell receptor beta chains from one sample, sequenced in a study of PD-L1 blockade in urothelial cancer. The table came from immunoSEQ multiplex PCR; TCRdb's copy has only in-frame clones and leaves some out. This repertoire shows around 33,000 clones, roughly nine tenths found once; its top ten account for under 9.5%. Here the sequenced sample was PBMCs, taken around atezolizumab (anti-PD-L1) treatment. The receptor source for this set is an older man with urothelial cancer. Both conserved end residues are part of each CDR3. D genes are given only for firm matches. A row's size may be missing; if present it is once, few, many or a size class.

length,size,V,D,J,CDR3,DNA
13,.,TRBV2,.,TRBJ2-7,CASSERTYYEQYF,TGTGCCAGCAGTGAACGCACTTACTACGAGCAGTACTTC
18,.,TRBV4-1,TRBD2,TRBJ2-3,CASSQDPPRLAGMDTQYF,TGCGCCAGCAGCCAAGATCCACCTAGACTAGCTGGCATGGATACGCAGTATTTT
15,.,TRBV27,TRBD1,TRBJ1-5,CASRVTAGTGQPQHF,TGTGCCAGTCGGGTAACGGCCGGGACAGGGCAGCCCCAGCATTTT
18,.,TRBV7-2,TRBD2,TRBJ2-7,CASSLAGTSGMSSYEQYF,TGTGCCAGCAGCTTAGCCGGGACTAGCGGGATGAGCTCCTACGAGCAGTACTTC
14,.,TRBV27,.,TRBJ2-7,CASSSLSGFGEQYF,TGTGCCAGCAGTTCACTATCAGGGTTCGGGGAGCAGTACTTC
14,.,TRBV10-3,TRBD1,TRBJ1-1,CAISEDRGITEAFF,TGTGCCATCAGTGAAGACAGGGGGATTACTGAAGCTTTCTTT
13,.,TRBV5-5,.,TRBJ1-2,CASSLRVSYGYTF,TGTGCCAGCAGCTTGAGAGTTTCATATGGCTACACCTTC
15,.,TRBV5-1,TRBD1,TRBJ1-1,CASANTGTVNTEAFF,TGCGCCAGCGCAAATACCGGGACAGTGAACACTGAAGCTTTCTTT
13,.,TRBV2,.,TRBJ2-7,CASKNIGSYEQYF,TGTGCCAGCAAAAACATCGGGAGCTACGAGCAGTACTTC
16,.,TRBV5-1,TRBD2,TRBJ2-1,CASSLSGAPAGGEQFF,TGCGCCAGCAGCTTGAGCGGGGCTCCTGCGGGCGGTGAGCAGTTCTTC
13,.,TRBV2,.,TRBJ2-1,CASSDRGSNEQFF,TGTGCCAGCAGTGACAGAGGGTCCAATGAGCAGTTCTTC
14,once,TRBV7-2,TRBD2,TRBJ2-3,CASRYTSGTDTQYF,TGTGCCAGCAGGTACACTAGCGGCACAGATACGCAGTATTTT
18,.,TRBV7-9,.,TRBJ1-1,CASSSLGGGAAMNTEAFF,TGTGCCAGCAGCTCCCTGGGTGGGGGGGCGGCCATGAACACTGAAGCTTTCTTT
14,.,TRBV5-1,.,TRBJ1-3,CASSPDNSGNTIYF,TGCGCCAGCAGCCCAGACAACTCTGGAAACACCATATATTTT
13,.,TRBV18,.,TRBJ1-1,CASSRSGTTEAFF,TGTGCCAGCTCACGATCCGGGACAACTGAAGCTTTCTTT
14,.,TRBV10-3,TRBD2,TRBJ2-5,CAIKVGGNQETQYF,TGTGCCATCAAGGTGGGAGGGAACCAAGAGACCCAGTACTTC
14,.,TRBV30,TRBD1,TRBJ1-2,CAWRTGGTGNGYTF,TGTGCCTGGAGGACTGGAGGGACAGGGAATGGCTACACCTTC
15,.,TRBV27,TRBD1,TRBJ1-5,CASSLNRGYNQPQHF,TGTGCCAGCAGTTTAAACAGGGGGTACAATCAGCCCCAGCATTTT
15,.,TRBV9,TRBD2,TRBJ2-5,CASSVESGRQETQYF,TGTGCCAGCAGCGTAGAAAGCGGGAGGCAAGAGACCCAGTACTTC
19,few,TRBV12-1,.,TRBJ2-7,CASSFALLAGGPYAYEQYF,TGTGCCAGCAGCTTTGCTCTCCTAGCGGGAGGGCCTTACGCCTACGAGCAGTACTTC
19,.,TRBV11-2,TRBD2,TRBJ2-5,CASSSGRTSGRAGLETQYF,TGTGCCAGCAGCTCGGGGCGGACTAGCGGGAGGGCCGGGTTAGAGACCCAGTACTTC
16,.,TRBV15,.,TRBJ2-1,CATSRVQRADYNEQFF,TGTGCCACCAGCAGAGTACAGCGGGCCGACTACAATGAGCAGTTCTTC
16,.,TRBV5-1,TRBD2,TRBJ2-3,CASNRGTSGPMDTQYF,TGCGCCAGCAACCGGGGGACTAGCGGGCCGATGGATACGCAGTATTTT
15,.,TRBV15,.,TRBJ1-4,CATSRDSRGNEKLFF,TGTGCCACCAGCAGAGATTCCAGGGGAAATGAAAAACTGTTTTTT